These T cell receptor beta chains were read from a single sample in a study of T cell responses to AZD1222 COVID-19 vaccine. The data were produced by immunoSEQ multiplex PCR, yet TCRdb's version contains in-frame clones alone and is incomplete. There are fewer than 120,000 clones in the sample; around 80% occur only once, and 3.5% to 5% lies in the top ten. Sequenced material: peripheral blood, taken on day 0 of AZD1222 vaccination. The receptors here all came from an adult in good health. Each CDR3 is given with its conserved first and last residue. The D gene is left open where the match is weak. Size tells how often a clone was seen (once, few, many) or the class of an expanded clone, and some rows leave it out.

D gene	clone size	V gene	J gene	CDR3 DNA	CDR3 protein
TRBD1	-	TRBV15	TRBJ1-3	TGTGCCACCAGCAAACAGGGGGTTGGAAACACCATATATTTT	CATSKQGVGNTIYF
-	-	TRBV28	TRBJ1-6	TGTGCCAGCAGTCAGCCCGCCCCCAGCTCACCCCTCCACTTT	CASSQPAPSSPLHF
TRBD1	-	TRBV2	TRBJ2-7	TGTGCCAGCCACTTTCGCCTGGACAGGGTAAACCACGAGCAGTACTTC	CASHFRLDRVNHEQYF
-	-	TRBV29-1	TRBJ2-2	TGCAGCGTTGGCGAGAGGACGAACACCGGGGAGCTGTTTTTT	CSVGERTNTGELFF
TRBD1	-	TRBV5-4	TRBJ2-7	TGTGCCAGCAGCTTCGGACAGGGGGCAGGCGAGCAGTACTTC	CASSFGQGAGEQYF
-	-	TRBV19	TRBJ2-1	TGTGCCAGTAGTATAGTAGGGGTTGGCGACAATGAGCAGTTCTTC	CASSIVGVGDNEQFF
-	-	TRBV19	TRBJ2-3	TGTGCCAGTAGATCCGCCGGGACCAGGTTAGGATGGCAGTATTTT	CASRSAGTRLGWQYF
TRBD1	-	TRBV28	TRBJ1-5	TGTGCCAGCAGTTTCACTTCCTACAGGGGAAGCAATCAGCCCCAGCATTTT	CASSFTSYRGSNQPQHF
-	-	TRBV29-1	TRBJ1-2	TGCAGCGTTGACGTATCCCTTTCGGGCTACACCTTC	CSVDVSLSGYTF
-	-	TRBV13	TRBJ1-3	TGTGCCAGCAGCTTACAGGGGATTGGAAACACCATATATTTT	CASSLQGIGNTIYF
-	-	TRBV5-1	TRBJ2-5	TGCGCCAGCAGCTTGGAAGAGACCCAGTACTTC	CASSLEETQYF
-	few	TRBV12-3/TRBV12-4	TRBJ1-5	TGTGCCAGTCTTGGGGGCAATCAGCCCCAGCATTTT	CASLGGNQPQHF
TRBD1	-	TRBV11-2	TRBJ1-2	TGTGCCAGCAGCAGGGACAGGCCTGCTAACTATGGCTACACCTTC	CASSRDRPANYGYTF
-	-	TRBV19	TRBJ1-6	TGTGCCAGTAGGGGGGACTCCTATAATTCACCCCTCCACTTT	CASRGDSYNSPLHF
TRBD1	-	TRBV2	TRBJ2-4	TGTGCCAGCAGTGAACCGCAGGGGGTGGACATTCAGTACTTC	CASSEPQGVDIQYF
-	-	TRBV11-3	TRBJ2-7	TGTGCCAGCAGCTCCTCCCGGGGGGCTAACGAGCAGTACTTC	CASSSSRGANEQYF
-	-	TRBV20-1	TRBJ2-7	TGCAGTGCGGGTTACGAGCAGTACTTC	CSAGYEQYF
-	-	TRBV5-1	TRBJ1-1	TGCGCCAGCAGCCTCCCGGAAGGGACTGAAGCTTTCTTT	CASSLPEGTEAFF
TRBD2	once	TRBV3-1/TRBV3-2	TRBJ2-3	TGTGCCAGCAGCCGACCCGGCCTAGCGGGGGGCACAGATACGCAGTATTTT	CASSRPGLAGGTDTQYF
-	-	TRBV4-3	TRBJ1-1	TGCGCCAGCAGCCAAGAGCGGGCAACTGAAGCTTTCTTT	CASSQERATEAFF
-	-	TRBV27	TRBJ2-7	TGTGCCAGCAGATCATTTTCCCAATACGAGCAGTACTTC	CASRSFSQYEQYF
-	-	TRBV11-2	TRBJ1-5	TGTGCCAGCAGCCGAGGCGGGGTTTCCCATCAGCCCCAGCATTTT	CASSRGGVSHQPQHF
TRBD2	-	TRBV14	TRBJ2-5	TGTGCCAGCAGCCGACTTGCTGGGCTAGCGGGGGGGCGTCGAGAGACCCAGTACTTC	CASSRLAGLAGGRRETQYF
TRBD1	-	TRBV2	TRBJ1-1	TGTGCCAGCAGGGGAGGACAGGCCTCTCCCACTGAAGCTTTCTTT	CASRGGQASPTEAFF
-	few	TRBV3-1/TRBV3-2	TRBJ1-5	TGTGCCAGCAGCCAACGGGGGGCAGGGTATCAGCCCCAGCATTTT	CASSQRGAGYQPQHF
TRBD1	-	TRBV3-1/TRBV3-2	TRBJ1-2	TGTGCCAGCAGCCAAGGAGTTCCAGGGGGCGGCTATGGCTACACCTTC	CASSQGVPGGGYGYTF
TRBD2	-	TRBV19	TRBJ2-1	TGTGCCAGTAGTCCGACTAGCCGCAATGAGCAGTTCTTC	CASSPTSRNEQFF
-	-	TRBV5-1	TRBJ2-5	TGCGCCAGCAGTGAATTCGCAGGGAGGCAAGAGACCCAGTACTTC	CASSEFAGRQETQYF
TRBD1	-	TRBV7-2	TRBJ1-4	TGTGCCAGCAATCCAGGGACAGGTATCGGCGAAAAACTGTTTTTT	CASNPGTGIGEKLFF
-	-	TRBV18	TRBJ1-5	TGTGCCAGCTCAACCCGGGACACCGGCAATCAGCCCCAGCATTTT	CASSTRDTGNQPQHF
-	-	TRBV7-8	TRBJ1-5	TGTGCCAGCAGCTTAGACAGCAATCAGCCCCAGCATTTT	CASSLDSNQPQHF
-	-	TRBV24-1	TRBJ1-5	TGTGCCACCAGTGAGTGGGCCCACAGCCAGCCCCAGCATTTT	CATSEWAHSQPQHF
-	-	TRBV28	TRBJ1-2	TGTGCCACCACCAGAACTGAACATGGCTACACCTTC	CATTRTEHGYTF
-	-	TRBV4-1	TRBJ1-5	TGCGCCAGCAGCCAAGTGGGTAGGGGAGAAGGCAATCAGCCCCAGCATTTT	CASSQVGRGEGNQPQHF
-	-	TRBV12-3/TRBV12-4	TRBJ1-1	TGTGCCAGCGGGTATGGGGCCACTGAAGCTTTCTTT	CASGYGATEAFF
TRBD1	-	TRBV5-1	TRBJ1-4	TGCGCCAGCAGCTTTTTGGGACAGGGAAGGGAAAAACTGTTTTTT	CASSFLGQGREKLFF
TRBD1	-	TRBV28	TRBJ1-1	TGTGCCAGCAGTAGCCAGGGACAGGGGAAGATGAACACTGAAGCTTTCTTT	CASSSQGQGKMNTEAFF
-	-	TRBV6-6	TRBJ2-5	TGTGCCAGCAGTTACTCTAGCAGGAGGGCGCGAGAGACCCAGTACTTC	CASSYSSRRARETQYF
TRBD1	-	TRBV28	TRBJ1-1	TGTGCCAGCAGTTTCCCAACGAAGGGGGGGACAGGGATAGGCAGGACTGAAGCTTTCTTT	CASSFPTKGGTGIGRTEAFF
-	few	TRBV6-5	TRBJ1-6	TGTGCCAGCAGTTACCGCGACAGAGCTTCATCCCTCCACTTT	CASSYRDRASSLHF
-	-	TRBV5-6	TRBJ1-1	TGTGCCAGCAGCTTACTATTGCTACAGGGCACTGAAGCTTTCTTT	CASSLLLLQGTEAFF
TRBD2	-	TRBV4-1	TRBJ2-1	TGCGCCAGCAGCCAAGATCTCCCGTCTAGCGGGCAGAGCTCCTACAATGAGCAGTTCTTC	CASSQDLPSSGQSSYNEQFF
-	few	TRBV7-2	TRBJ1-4	TGTGCCAGCAGCCTTACATTGGGAAAACTGTTTTTT	CASSLTLGKLFF
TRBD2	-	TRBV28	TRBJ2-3	TGTGCCAGCCGCCCTGGAGGGCTAGCGGGAGGGGGGACGCAGTATTTT	CASRPGGLAGGGTQYF
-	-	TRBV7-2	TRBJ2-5	TGTGCCAGCAGCTTAATGGCCCCGGACCGGCAAGAGACCCAGTACTTC	CASSLMAPDRQETQYF
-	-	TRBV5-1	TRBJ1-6	TGCGCCAGCAGCCGGGACGTTCAGATCTATAATTCACCCCTCCACTTT	CASSRDVQIYNSPLHF
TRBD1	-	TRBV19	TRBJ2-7	TGTGCCAGTAGTACCGCCGGGACAGGGAAGCACGAGCAGTACTTC	CASSTAGTGKHEQYF
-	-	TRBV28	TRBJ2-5	TGTGCCAGCAGTCCTCACTTGGACAGTTCCCCCCAAGAGACCCAGTACTTC	CASSPHLDSSPQETQYF
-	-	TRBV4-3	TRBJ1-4	TGCGCCAGCAGCCAAGATGGGAAACTGTTTTTT	CASSQDGKLFF
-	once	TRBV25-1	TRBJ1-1	TGTGCCAGCAGCCGGGACTCCCAAGCGGCAGCTTTCTTT	CASSRDSQAAAFF
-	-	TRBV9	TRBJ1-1	TGTGCCAGCAGCCCTCGCATTGGGGACACTGAAGCTTTCTTT	CASSPRIGDTEAFF
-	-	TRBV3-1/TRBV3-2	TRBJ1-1	TGTGCCAGCAGCCAAGAGTACAGTTTGAACACTGAAGCTTTCTTT	CASSQEYSLNTEAFF
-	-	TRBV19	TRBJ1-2	TGTGCCAGTAGTATTGGACAGAAGAGCTATGGCTACACCTTC	CASSIGQKSYGYTF
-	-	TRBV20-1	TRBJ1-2	TGCAGTGCTAGTGTCTTAGGGCTAAGCTATGGCTACACCTTC	CSASVLGLSYGYTF
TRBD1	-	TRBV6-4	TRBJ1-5	TGTGCCAGCAGATTACCTACAGGGGATCAGCCCCAGCATTTT	CASRLPTGDQPQHF
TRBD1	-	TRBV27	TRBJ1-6	TGTGCCAGCAGTTTGACAGGGCAATCACCCCTCCACTTT	CASSLTGQSPLHF
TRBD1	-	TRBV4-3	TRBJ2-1	TGCGCCAGCAGCCAAGATAGGGACAGGGTAAGTGGTGAGCAGTTCTTC	CASSQDRDRVSGEQFF
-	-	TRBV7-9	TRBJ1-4	TGTGCCAGCAGCTTAACGGGACAACTGGGTGAAAAACTGTTTTTT	CASSLTGQLGEKLFF